At least ten counts were recorded for the clone carrying this TCR beta chain. What it binds is unknown. These data are taken from a study of T cell repertoires in cytomegalovirus infection. Study context: Both CMV infection and a matching HLA type were indicated by public TCR beta signatures. Study observations and caveats: There were HLA-C-restricted CMV-specific TCR beta clonotypes dominating the ex vivo response.

Deletions cut 0 bases from V and 7 bases from J, with 10 bases between. This CDR3 is 14 amino acids long. In germline, CDR1 is MGHRA, CDR2 YSYEKL. TCRdb ran MiXCR on the reads and lists one entry per CDR3 protein. The data hold more than 500,000 distinct CDR3 sequences, with more than 15% observed a single time. This receptor was obtained from a human donor in good health (CMV status not recorded). Some clones in this sample may be carry-over from other donors' samples. Sequenced: CD8+ T cells from PBMCs. This chain joins TRBV4-1 and TRBJ1-5; D call uncertain. CDR3 loop: CASSQDHQRQPQHF. The DNA of the CDR3 is TGCGCCAGCAGCCAAGATCATCAACGGCAGCCCCAGCATTTT.